The source of this T cell receptor (beta chain) is a study of T cells expressing NK-cell markers. In the study overall: Cells sorted as CD3+CD56+NKG2C+, CD3+CD56+NKG2C- and CD3+CD56-NKG2C+ T cells supplied the TCR beta repertoires. Regarding the study as a whole: The study found dominant NKG2C+ clonotypes at about 1.0-7.5% of CD8+ T cells in six donors. Researchers report these clonotypes also headed the CD3+CD56-NKG2C+ fraction in a few donors.

The germline gives CDR1 DFQATT, CDR2 SNEGSKA (reference sequence). The CDR3 has 13 amino acids. TCRdb reprocessed the 5' RACE reads and keeps a single row for each CDR3 protein, giving no DNA. The sample includes about 180,000 distinct CDR3 sequences. With respect to this clonotype: Its antigen is undetermined.

The specimen was blood T cells: a sorted CD56 or NKG2C T cell subset, CD4+ or CD8+ T cells, or bulk PBMC T cells (not recorded which). This clonotype was sampled from a woman aged 18-70 years in good health. The J gene is TRBJ1-1, the V gene TRBV20-1; TCRdb's D call of TRBD1 is untestable without DNA. The CDR3 sequence: CSASQGQGIGAFF.